The sample holds many counts of the clone carrying this TCR beta chain. Its antigen remains unknown. Between the trimmed V and J ends, which lost 8 bases and 4 bases, there was a span of 11 bases. The CDR3 contains 12 residues. CDR1 and CDR2 (germline): MDHEN, SYDVKM. The data are from a study of T cells in Graves' hyperthyroidism and ophthalmopathy. Study-wide background: Peripheral blood was obtained at initial diagnosis, preceding any treatment. Regarding the study as a whole: In validation, the model predicted ophthalmopathy. These predictions came a median about 6.2 months before onset. Ophthalmopathy and stable hyperthyroidism were separated by a 13 V-J model.

TCR beta CDR3 region amplification was performed from RNA transcripts. The HTBI primer set was used in a first-round RT-PCR of the TCR CDR3. MiXCR was run by TCRdb on the multiplex PCR reads, yielding one entry per CDR3 protein. The repertoire holds about 300,000 distinct CDR3 sequences, 15% to 20% seen once, with roughly 40% in the top ten. Sequencing input: blood. This receptor was obtained from a man in his fifties with Graves' ophthalmopathy. The chain couples TRBV28 to TRBJ2-5, with D possibly being TRBD1 (5 bases). This chain's CDR3 is CASGSGLETQYF. In nucleotides, the CDR3 is TGTGCCAGCGGGTCAGGGCTAGAGACCCAGTACTTC.